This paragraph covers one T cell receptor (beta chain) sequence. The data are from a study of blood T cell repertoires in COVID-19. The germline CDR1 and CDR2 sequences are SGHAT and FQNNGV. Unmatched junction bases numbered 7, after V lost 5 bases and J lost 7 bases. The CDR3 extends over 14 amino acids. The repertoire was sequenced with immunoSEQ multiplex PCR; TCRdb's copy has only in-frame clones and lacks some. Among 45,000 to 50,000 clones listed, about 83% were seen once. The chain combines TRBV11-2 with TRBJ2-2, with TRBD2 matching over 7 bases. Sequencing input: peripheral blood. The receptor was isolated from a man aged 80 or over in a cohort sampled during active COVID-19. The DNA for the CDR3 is TGTGCCAGCAGCCCGAGACTAGCAGACGGGGAGCTGTTTTTT. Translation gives CASSPRLADGELFF. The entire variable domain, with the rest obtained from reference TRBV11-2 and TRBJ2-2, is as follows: EAGVAQSPRYKIIEKRQSVAFWCNPISGHATLYWYQQILGQGPKLLIQFQNNGVVDDSQLPKDRFSAERLKGVDSTLKIQPAKLEDSAVYLCASSPRLADGELFFGEGSRLTVL.